This T cell receptor beta chain comes out of a study of T-cell reconstitution after alpha-beta-depleted transplantation in children. The study's findings and limits: T-cell numbers and diversity, one year after transplant, stemmed largely from T cells that were newly produced. The study traced high day-60 TCRbeta diversity in some patients to surviving recipient T cells and thymic progenitors. Approximately two months post-transplant, alpha-beta T cells reportedly originated from several hundred expanded graft clones.

Unique molecular identifiers were incorporated into the prepared TCRbeta library. One entry per CDR3 protein results from TCRdb running MiXCR on the PCR reads. Of about 610,000 distinct CDR3 sequences in the sample, over 25% are singletons; the top ten hold around a third. For this clonotype: Its specificity is unknown.

The sequences come from PBMCs, collected before TCRalphabeta/CD19-depleted stem cell transplant. This receptor was taken from a boy under three years old with Wiskott-Aldrich syndrome, due to receive a stem cell transplant.

The CDR3 protein is CASSGLAGGIYNEQFF. In DNA, the CDR3 is TGCGCCAGCAGCGGATTAGCGGGAGGAATCTACAATGAGCAGTTCTTC. The V call is TRBV5-1, the J call TRBJ2-1, with TRBD2 matching over 10 bases. Unmatched junction bases numbered 7, after V lost 4 bases and J lost 3 bases. Germline-derived CDR1 and CDR2 are SGHRS and YFSETQ. The CDR3 sequence is 16 residues long. The full variable domain, rest sourced from reference TRBV5-1 and TRBJ2-1, is KAGVTQTPRYLIKTRGQQVTLSCSPISGHRSVSWYQQTPGQGLQFLFEYFSETQRNKGNFPGRFSGRQFSNSRSEMNVSTLELGDSALYLCASSGLAGGIYNEQFFGPGTRLTVL.